Here is one T cell receptor (beta chain) with its context. It lacks a known antigen. No much larger clonotype is one base removed from it; base qualities were not supplied. This specimen comes from a study of shared T cell receptors in the human thymus (dated by TCRdb to 2020 to 2023). Study-wide context: The study investigated the way shared, self-reactive T-cell receptor alpha chains are produced in the human thymus.

The germline ends are 10 bases apart after V is trimmed by 4 bases and J by 6 bases. From a lookup of the germline V gene (reference sequence), CDR1 and CDR2 are LNHDA and SQIVND. The CDR3, cysteine through phenylalanine, is 12 amino acids long. Left in the record is the CDR3 DNA by itself, 36 bases read in frame from the first base. Libraries were prepared through the immunoSEQ multiplex PCR assay. TCRdb mirrors the immuneACCESS table, restricted to in-frame sequences. Some clones are absent from its copies; in checked studies, under half trace to an unresolved V gene, and the reason for the others is unknown. In this sample the table shows hundreds of thousands of clones, around 95% of which occur a single time. The leading ten clones occupy roughly 0.02% of the sample.

The receptor chain draws on TRBV19 and TRBJ2-7; no confident D gene assignment can be made. Sequenced input: thymocytes. The receptor was derived from a human donor. The sequence in DNA is TGTGCCAGTAGTAACCCGACCCTCGAGCAGTACTTC. Translation gives CASSNPTLEQYF.